The source of this TCR beta chain is a study of identical twins. Study outcomes and limitations: Fewer insertions marked abundant cord blood beta clonotypes; young adult naive trended weakly, memory not at all. Not following the same donors, the study drew its conclusions from cross-sectional statistical analysis.

Regarding this clonotype: As yet, its antigen is unknown.

Via MiXCR, TCRdb re-called the 5' RACE reads, giving one row per CDR3 protein. The repertoire includes 270,000 or so distinct CDR3 sequences, around 8.8% of them detected once, and over 2.5% sits in the top ten. The germline V gene encodes CDR1 MNHEY and CDR2 SVGEGT. This CDR3 region has 12 residues. Trimming took 6 bases from V and 7 from J, leaving 11 bases between them. This sample also belongs to another study, concerning yellow fever vaccine responses in identical twins.

The clonotype comes from a woman in her late teens or twenties in good health. The V and J genes are TRBV6-2 or TRBV6-3 and TRBJ2-3; D is ambiguous. Sequencing input: CD8+ T cells sorted from blood. The DNA of the CDR3 is TGTGCCAGCAGGATGGAGATGAATACGCAGTATTTT. The encoded protein is CASRMEMNTQYF.